Each of the 2 T cell receptor beta chains below was sequenced from the same sample in a study of cytomegalovirus exposure and HLA in healthy donors. Amplification used 60 Vbeta primers and 13 Jbeta primers. TCRdb's table, derived via immunoSEQ multiplex PCR, lists solely in-frame clones and lacks some. The sample has under 250,000 clones; around 76% are singletons. The specimen was PBMCs. The receptors originated from a man under 40 in good health and CMV-seronegative.

The gene calls are TRBV30 and TRBJ1-6; D uncertain. The CDR3 is 13 amino acids. Germline values: CDR1 GTSNPN, CDR2 SVGIG (reference sequence). The V and J ends lost 4 bases and 7 bases respectively, with 11 bases between them. The CDR3 nucleotides read TGTGCCTGGATGCGGTCGGGGAATTCACCCCTCCACTTT. This translates into CAWMRSGNSPLHF. Complete variable domain (other parts from reference TRBV30 and TRBJ1-6): SQTIHQWPATLVQPVGSPLSLECTVEGTSNPNLYWYRQAAGRGLQLLFYSVGIGQISSEVPQNLSASRPQDRQFILSSKKLLLSDSGFYLCAWMRSGNSPLHFGNGTRLTVT.

This clone was seen a few times. V is TRBV19 and J is TRBJ2-7, with 10 bases identical to TRBD2. J was trimmed by 10 bases and V by 5 bases; bases with no gene match: 8. The CDR3 spans 13 residues. The V gene's germline CDR1 is LNHDA and CDR2 SQIVND (reference sequence). The CDR3 here is CASSSGTSAIQYF. The CDR3 coding sequence is TGTGCCAGTAGTTCCGGGACTAGCGCGATTCAGTACTTC.